Sequencing of this T cell receptor beta chain was carried out in a study of shared clonotypes between healthy human individuals. As regards this clone: Antigen unknown.

Libraries were prepared by immunoSEQ multiplex PCR; TCRdb keeps only in-frame clonotypes and omits some of them. The sample includes under 2,500,000 clones, about 94% seen only once; the top ten take more than 0.1%. Whole-study findings and limits: Roughly 5% of naive CD4 clonotypes were shared across four donors.

Both subsets, CD45RA+ naive and CD45RA-negative memory, were split from the CD4+ cells. Germline CDR1 is SGHAT and CDR2 is FQNNGV. The V end lost 5 bases, the J end lost 3 bases, and 13 bases lay between the germline ends. This CDR3 spans 14 amino acids. The genes are TRBV11-2 and TRBJ2-5, with D perhaps matching TRBD2 (5 bases). The source is a young man in good health. The sequencing sample was made of naive CD4+ T cells sorted from blood. Subset noted: CD45RA+ positively selected. The CDR3 DNA follows: TGTGCCAGCAGCGCTGGGAGCGTGGAAGAGACCCAGTACTTC. It translates to CASSAGSVEETQYF.